The rows below give T cell receptor beta chains drawn from one sample of a study of T cells after yellow fever vaccination. TCRdb re-derived calls from the 5' RACE reads in MiXCR, one entry per CDR3 protein. The data show 4,500 to 6,500 distinct CDR3 sequences, about 6.5% seen once. This specimen was PBMCs, either bulk or a sorted T-cell subset (CD4+, CD8+, memory, or dextramer-sorted; not recorded which), taken around 15 days after the first yellow fever vaccination. The receptors here all came from a man aged 18 to 35 who received the YFV17D yellow fever vaccine. CDR3s include the opening cysteine and the closing phenylalanine or tryptophan. D genes are given only for firm matches. Expanded clones get a size class; other rows say once, few or many, or leave the size out.

TRBV5-1	medium-sized	13	TRBJ2-5	.	TGCGCCAGCAGCTTGGGGAGGAAAGAGACCCAGTACTTC	CASSLGRKETQYF
TRBV6-5	.	16	TRBJ2-3	TRBD2	TGTGCCAGCAGTTACTCTAGCGGGGGAGTCACAGATACGCAGTATTTT	CASSYSSGGVTDTQYF
TRBV5-7	many	14	TRBJ2-1	TRBD1	TGTGCCAGCAACTCTGGGACAGCTTACAATGAGCAGTTCTTC	CASNSGTAYNEQFF
TRBV4-3	many	17	TRBJ1-2	TRBD1	TGCGCCAGCAGCCAAGATCAAGGCGGACAGGGGGCCTATGGCTACACCTTC	CASSQDQGGQGAYGYTF
TRBV19	many	15	TRBJ1-5	TRBD1	TGTGCCAGTAGTATAGAATCGGGACAGGGCCAGCCCCAGCATTTT	CASSIESGQGQPQHF
TRBV6-2/TRBV6-3	many	21	TRBJ2-1	TRBD2	TGTGCCAGCAGTTACCCGCACCGACTAGCGGGGGGTACGTGGAAGGCCAATGAGCAGTTCTTC	CASSYPHRLAGGTWKANEQFF
TRBV18	many	14	TRBJ2-1	.	TGTGCCAGCTCACCTCCCCCGTTTGCTTTTGAGCAGTTCTTC	CASSPPPFAFEQFF
TRBV5-1	many	16	TRBJ1-1	TRBD1	TGCGCCAGCAGCTTGTCTGACAGGGGGCTCGACACTGAAGCTTTCTTT	CASSLSDRGLDTEAFF
TRBV5-1	many	14	TRBJ2-1	.	TGCGCCAGCAGCTTCAAGAGCTCCTACAATGAGCAGTTCTTC	CASSFKSSYNEQFF
TRBV4-3	many	14	TRBJ2-2	.	TGCGCCAGCTCGGCCCTACTGAACACCGGGGAGCTGTTTTTT	CASSALLNTGELFF
TRBV5-4	many	16	TRBJ2-5	TRBD2	TGTGCCAGCAGCGCTAGCGGGGGGGGGCTACAAGAGACCCAGTACTTC	CASSASGGGLQETQYF
TRBV4-2	medium-sized	17	TRBJ2-5	.	TGTGCCAGCAGCCAGACCCTCTCTGGGCGAGGGGAAGAGACCCAGTACTTC	CASSQTLSGRGEETQYF
TRBV20-1	many	14	TRBJ2-7	TRBD2	TGCAGTGCGGTCATTAGCGGGGGGGCCTACGAGCAGTACTTC	CSAVISGGAYEQYF
TRBV5-4	few	12	TRBJ1-1	.	TGTGCCAGCAGCTTGGCGAACACTGAAGCTTTCTTT	CASSLANTEAFF
TRBV7-3	many	12	TRBJ2-1	.	TGTGCCAGCAGCTTTCTTTTCAATGAGCAGTTCTTC	CASSFLFNEQFF
TRBV6-5	many	14	TRBJ1-2	TRBD1	TGTGCCAGCAGTTGGACAGGGGAAGACTATGGCTACACCTTC	CASSWTGEDYGYTF
TRBV7-2	many	16	TRBJ2-5	.	TGTGCCAGCAGCTTAGTACTGGTCGGCCGGGGCGGGACCCAGTACTTC	CASSLVLVGRGGTQYF
TRBV24-1	many	13	TRBJ2-1	.	TGTGCCACCAGTGGGAAACTAGCCAATGAGCAGTTCTTC	CATSGKLANEQFF
TRBV2	many	15	TRBJ1-4	.	TGTGCCAGCAGCCCTACCCCGGGGTTGAGTGAAAAACTGTTTTTT	CASSPTPGLSEKLFF
TRBV4-2	.	14	TRBJ2-1	.	TGTGCCATCAGCCCCGGGGGCCGCTACAATGAGCAGTTCTTC	CAISPGGRYNEQFF
TRBV30	many	14	TRBJ1-5	.	TGTGCCTGGAGTTTGGGATTTGGCAATCAGCCCCAGCATTTT	CAWSLGFGNQPQHF
TRBV10-1	many	13	TRBJ2-7	.	TGCGCCAGCAGTGAGGGACAGTCCCACGAGCAGTACTTC	CASSEGQSHEQYF
TRBV25-1	many	14	TRBJ2-1	.	TGTGCCAGCAGTGAATACTTCGCGAACAATGAGCAGTTCTTC	CASSEYFANNEQFF
TRBV7-9	many	17	TRBJ2-1	.	TGTGCCAGCAGCAGCGGGTACTCTAGCGTACCCTACAATGAGCAGTTCTTC	CASSSGYSSVPYNEQFF
TRBV7-3	many	15	TRBJ2-3	TRBD2	TGTGCCAGCAGCCGACTAGCGGGGGGGCTGGATACGCAGTATTTT	CASSRLAGGLDTQYF
TRBV10-3	many	14	TRBJ1-1	.	TGTGCCATCAGTGACATTAGGGGTTTCACTGAAGCTTTCTTT	CAISDIRGFTEAFF
TRBV25-1	many	17	TRBJ2-2	.	TGTGCCAGCAGTGAATTTGGATGGACACTTAACACCGGGGAGCTGTTTTTT	CASSEFGWTLNTGELFF